This T cell receptor (beta chain) was captured in a study of T cell changes during pregnancy in multiple sclerosis. The table came from immunoSEQ multiplex PCR; TCRdb's copy has only in-frame clones and leaves some out. The data show roughly 52,000 clones, 85% to 95% seen once. The CDR3 covers 16 residues. The ends lost 7 bases at V and 1 base at J; junction bases unmatched: 10. Germline V gene lookup returns CDR1 SNHLY and CDR2 FYNNEI. The source was CD4+ T cells from peripheral blood mononuclear cells, collected in the third trimester of pregnancy. V is TRBV2 and J is TRBJ1-1; 9 nucleotides match TRBD1. The TCR comes from a female donor with multiple sclerosis, enrolled in a pregnancy study. CDR3 bases: TGTGCCAGCAACCTGGACAGGGGAAAGAGGAACACTGAAGCTTTCTTT. Its protein is CASNLDRGKRNTEAFF.